Listed below are T cell receptor beta chains from one sample, sequenced in a study of PD-1 blockade in classical Hodgkin lymphoma. The repertoire was sequenced with immunoSEQ multiplex PCR; TCRdb's copy has only in-frame clones and lacks some. Among some 27,000 clones listed, approximately 90% were seen once. Sequences were obtained from peripheral blood mononuclear cells (PBMCs). The receptors were gathered from a human donor with classical Hodgkin lymphoma. The CDR3 runs from the conserved cysteine through the conserved F or W. Fields, in order: CDR3 DNA, CDR3 protein, J gene, CDR3 length, D gene, clone size, V gene. A D gene is named only where the DNA matches it firmly. A row's size may be missing; if present it is once, few, many or a size class.

CDR3nt: TGTGCCAGCAGTAGGGGGGGTGGAAACACCATATATTTT; CDR3aa: CASSRGGGNTIYF; j_gene: TRBJ1-3; len: 13; d_gene: .; abundance: once; v_gene: TRBV28
CDR3nt: TGTGCCAGCAGCTTAGGTGGGGGGCCAAACAATCAGCCCCAGCATTTT; CDR3aa: CASSLGGGPNNQPQHF; j_gene: TRBJ1-5; len: 16; d_gene: .; abundance: .; v_gene: TRBV7-6
CDR3nt: TGTGCCAGCAGTTTACGAGAGACCCAGTACTTC; CDR3aa: CASSLRETQYF; j_gene: TRBJ2-5; len: 11; d_gene: .; abundance: .; v_gene: TRBV27
CDR3nt: TGTGCCAGCAGCTTAGCGTATATGGGGAGCCGGGGACGAAACAATGAGCAGTTCTTC; CDR3aa: CASSLAYMGSRGRNNEQFF; j_gene: TRBJ2-1; len: 19; d_gene: .; abundance: .; v_gene: TRBV7-8
CDR3nt: TGTGCCAGCAGCTCCGACCCGAAGAGGATTCAGTACTTC; CDR3aa: CASSSDPKRIQYF; j_gene: TRBJ2-4; len: 13; d_gene: .; abundance: .; v_gene: TRBV7-2
CDR3nt: TGTGCCAGCAGCCCACAAGCGGGAGGAGGGGATACGCAGTATTTT; CDR3aa: CASSPQAGGGDTQYF; j_gene: TRBJ2-3; len: 15; d_gene: TRBD2; abundance: .; v_gene: TRBV7-2
CDR3nt: TGTGCCAGCAGCTCCCCCCGGACAGGGAAAAGTAATTCACCCCTCCACTTT; CDR3aa: CASSSPRTGKSNSPLHF; j_gene: TRBJ1-6; len: 17; d_gene: TRBD1; abundance: .; v_gene: TRBV7-7
CDR3nt: TGTGCCAGCAGCTTAAACACCCCGGGGGCAAGCGAGCAGTACTTC; CDR3aa: CASSLNTPGASEQYF; j_gene: TRBJ2-7; len: 15; d_gene: .; abundance: .; v_gene: TRBV7-9
CDR3nt: TGCGCCAGCAGCCAAAGCCCCCAGCGGAACACCATATATTTT; CDR3aa: CASSQSPQRNTIYF; j_gene: TRBJ1-3; len: 14; d_gene: .; abundance: once; v_gene: TRBV4-1
CDR3nt: TGTGCCAGCTCCCTCGGTAGGGATCGAGAGCAGTACTTC; CDR3aa: CASSLGRDREQYF; j_gene: TRBJ2-7; len: 13; d_gene: .; abundance: .; v_gene: TRBV7-9
CDR3nt: TGTGCCACCAGCAGAGATTCAGGGGTCAATCAGCCCCAGCATTTT; CDR3aa: CATSRDSGVNQPQHF; j_gene: TRBJ1-5; len: 15; d_gene: .; abundance: once; v_gene: TRBV15
CDR3nt: TGCAGCGTTGATTGGCAGGGATTCTATGGCTACACCTTC; CDR3aa: CSVDWQGFYGYTF; j_gene: TRBJ1-2; len: 13; d_gene: .; abundance: .; v_gene: TRBV29-1
CDR3nt: TGTGCCATCGGGACCTTTTCGGGAGCGGGAGGGAATGACGAGCAGTACTTC; CDR3aa: CAIGTFSGAGGNDEQYF; j_gene: TRBJ2-7; len: 17; d_gene: TRBD2; abundance: .; v_gene: TRBV10-3
CDR3nt: TGCGCCAGCAGCATCGCGGGGACCACGGAGACCCAGTACTTC; CDR3aa: CASSIAGTTETQYF; j_gene: TRBJ2-5; len: 14; d_gene: .; abundance: once; v_gene: TRBV5-1
CDR3nt: TGTGCCAGCAGCTTGTGTGAGCAGTACTTC; CDR3aa: CASSLCEQYF; j_gene: TRBJ2-7; len: 10; d_gene: .; abundance: .; v_gene: TRBV5-4